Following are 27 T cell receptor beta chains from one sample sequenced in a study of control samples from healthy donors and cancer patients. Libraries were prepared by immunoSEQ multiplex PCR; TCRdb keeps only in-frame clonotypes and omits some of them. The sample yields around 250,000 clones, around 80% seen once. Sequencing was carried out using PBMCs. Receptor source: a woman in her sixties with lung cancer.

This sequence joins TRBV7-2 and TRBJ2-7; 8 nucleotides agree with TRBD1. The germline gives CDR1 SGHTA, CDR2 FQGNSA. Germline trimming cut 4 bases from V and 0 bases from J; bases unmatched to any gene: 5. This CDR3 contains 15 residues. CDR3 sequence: CASSWGQAFSYEQYF. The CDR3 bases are TGTGCCAGCAGCTGGGGACAGGCCTTCTCCTACGAGCAGTACTTC.

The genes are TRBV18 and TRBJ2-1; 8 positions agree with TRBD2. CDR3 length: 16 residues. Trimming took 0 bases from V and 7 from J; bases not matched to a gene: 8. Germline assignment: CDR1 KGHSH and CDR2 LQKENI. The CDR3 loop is CASSPPNGGAENEQFF. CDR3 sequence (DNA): TGTGCCAGCTCACCACCTAACGGGGGGGCTGAGAATGAGCAGTTCTTC.

The CDR3 DNA follows: TGTGCCAGCAGTTACCGGGCCCAGACATACGAGCAGTACTTC. It specifies CASSYRAQTYEQYF. The rearrangement links TRBV6-5 to TRBJ2-7, with unresolved D. From germline, CDR1 is MNHEY and CDR2 SVGAGI. V lost 2 bases to trimming and J lost 4 bases, with 12 bases between them. The CDR3 spans 14 residues.

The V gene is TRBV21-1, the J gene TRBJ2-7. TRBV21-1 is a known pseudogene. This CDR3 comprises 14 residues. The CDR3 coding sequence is TGTGCCAGCCGCCAGATGAGGACCCTCTACGAGCAGTACTTC. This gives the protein CASRQMRTLYEQYF.

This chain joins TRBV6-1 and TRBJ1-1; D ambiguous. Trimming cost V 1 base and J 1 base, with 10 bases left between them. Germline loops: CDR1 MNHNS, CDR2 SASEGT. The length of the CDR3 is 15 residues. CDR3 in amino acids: CASSEDWGPNTEAFF. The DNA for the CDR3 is TGTGCCAGCAGTGAAGATTGGGGTCCGAACACTGAAGCTTTCTTT.

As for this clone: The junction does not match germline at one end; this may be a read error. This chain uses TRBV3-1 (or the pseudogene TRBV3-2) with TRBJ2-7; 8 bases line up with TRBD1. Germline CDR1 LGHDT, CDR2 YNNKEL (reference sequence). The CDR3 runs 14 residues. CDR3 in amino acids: CASSHGQGSSEQYF. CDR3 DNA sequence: TGTGCCAGCAGCCACGGACAGGGATCCTCCGAGCAGTACTTC.

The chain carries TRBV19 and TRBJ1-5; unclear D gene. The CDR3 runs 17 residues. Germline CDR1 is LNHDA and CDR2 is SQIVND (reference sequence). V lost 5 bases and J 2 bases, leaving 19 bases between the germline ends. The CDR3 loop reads CASSSTPRADRNQPQHF. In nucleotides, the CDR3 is TGTGCCAGTAGTTCGACTCCTAGGGCCGACCGCAATCAGCCCCAGCATTTT.

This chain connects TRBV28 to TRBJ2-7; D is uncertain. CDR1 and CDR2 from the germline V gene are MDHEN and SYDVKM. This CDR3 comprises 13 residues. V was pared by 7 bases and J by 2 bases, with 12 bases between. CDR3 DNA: TGTGCCAGCACCATAGACGTGCCCTACGAGCAGTACTTC. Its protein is CASTIDVPYEQYF.

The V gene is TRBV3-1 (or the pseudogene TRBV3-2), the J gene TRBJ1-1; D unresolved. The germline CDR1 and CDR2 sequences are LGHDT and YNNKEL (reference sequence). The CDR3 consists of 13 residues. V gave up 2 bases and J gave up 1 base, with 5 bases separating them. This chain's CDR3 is CASSQMRNTEAFF. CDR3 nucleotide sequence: TGTGCCAGCAGCCAAATGCGGAACACTGAAGCTTTCTTT.

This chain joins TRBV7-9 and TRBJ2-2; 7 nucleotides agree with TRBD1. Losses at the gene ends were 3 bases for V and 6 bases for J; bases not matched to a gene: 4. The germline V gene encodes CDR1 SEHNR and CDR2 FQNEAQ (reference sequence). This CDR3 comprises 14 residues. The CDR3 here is CASSFTQGPGELFF. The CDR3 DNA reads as TGTGCCAGCAGCTTTACACAGGGGCCCGGGGAGCTGTTTTTT.

The CDR3 protein is CASSLGLGLAGTGELFF. In DNA form, the CDR3 reads TGTGCCAGCAGCTTGGGTCTGGGACTAGCAGGCACCGGGGAGCTGTTTTTT. The rearrangement links TRBV5-4 to TRBJ2-2; TRBD2 agrees at 9 bases. Trimming removed 0 bases from V and 4 bases from J; junction bases left unmatched: 7. The length of the CDR3 is 17 residues. In germline, CDR1 is SGHNT, CDR2 YYREEE (reference sequence).

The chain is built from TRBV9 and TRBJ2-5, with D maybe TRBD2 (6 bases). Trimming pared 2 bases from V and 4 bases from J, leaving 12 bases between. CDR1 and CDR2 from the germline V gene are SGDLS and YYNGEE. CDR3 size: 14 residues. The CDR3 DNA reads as TGTGCCAGCAGCGTTGGGGGGAACCGAGAGACCCAGTACTTC. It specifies CASSVGGNRETQYF.

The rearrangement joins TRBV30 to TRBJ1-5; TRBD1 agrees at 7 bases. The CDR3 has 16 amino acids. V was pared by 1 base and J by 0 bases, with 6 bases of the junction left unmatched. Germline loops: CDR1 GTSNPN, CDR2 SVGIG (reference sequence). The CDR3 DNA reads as TGTGCCTGGAGTGCGGGACAGAGCGTTAGCAATCAGCCCCAGCATTTT. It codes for CAWSAGQSVSNQPQHF.

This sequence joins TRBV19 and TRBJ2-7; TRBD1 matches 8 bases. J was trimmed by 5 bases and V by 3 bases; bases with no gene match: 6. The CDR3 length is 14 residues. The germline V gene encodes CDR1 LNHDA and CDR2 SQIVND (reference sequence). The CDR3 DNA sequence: TGTGCCAGTAGTATCCGCGGACAGGGACACGAGCAGTACTTC. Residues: CASSIRGQGHEQYF. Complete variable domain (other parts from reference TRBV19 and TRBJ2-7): DGGITQSPKYLFRKEGQNVTLSCEQNLNHDAMYWYRQDPGQGLRLIYYSQIVNDFQKGDIAEGYSVSREKKESFPLTVTSAQKNPTAFYLCASSIRGQGHEQYFGPGTRLTVT.

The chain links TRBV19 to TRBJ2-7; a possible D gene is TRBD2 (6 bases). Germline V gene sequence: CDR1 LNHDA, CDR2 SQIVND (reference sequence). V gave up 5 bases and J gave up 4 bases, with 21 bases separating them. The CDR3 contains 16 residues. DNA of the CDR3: TGTGCCAGTAGTGGGAGTGGTCCGGGGGTCTCTTACGAGCAGTACTTC. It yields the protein CASSGSGPGVSYEQYF.

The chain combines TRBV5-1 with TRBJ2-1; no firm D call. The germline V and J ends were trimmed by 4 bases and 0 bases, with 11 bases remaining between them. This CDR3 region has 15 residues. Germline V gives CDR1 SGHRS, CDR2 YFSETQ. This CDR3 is CASSLFSSSYNEQFF. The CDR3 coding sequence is TGCGCCAGCAGCCTGTTTTCGAGCTCCTACAATGAGCAGTTCTTC.

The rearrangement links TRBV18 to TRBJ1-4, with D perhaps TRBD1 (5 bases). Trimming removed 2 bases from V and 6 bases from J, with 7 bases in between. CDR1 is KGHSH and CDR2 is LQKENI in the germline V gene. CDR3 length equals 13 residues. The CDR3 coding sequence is TGTGCCAGCTCACCAGGGGCAGATGAAAAACTGTTTTTT. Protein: CASSPGADEKLFF.

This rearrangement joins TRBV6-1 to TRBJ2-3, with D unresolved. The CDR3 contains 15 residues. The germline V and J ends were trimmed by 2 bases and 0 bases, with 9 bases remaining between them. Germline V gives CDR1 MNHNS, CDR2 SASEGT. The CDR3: CASSELYTSTDTQYF. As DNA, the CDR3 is TGTGCCAGCAGTGAATTATACACTAGCACAGATACGCAGTATTTT.

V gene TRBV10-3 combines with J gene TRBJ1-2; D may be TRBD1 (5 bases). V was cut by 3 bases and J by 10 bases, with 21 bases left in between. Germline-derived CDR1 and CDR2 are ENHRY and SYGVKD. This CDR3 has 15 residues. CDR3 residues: CAISDPGRATNDYTF. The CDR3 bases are TGTGCCATCAGTGACCCGGGACGGGCCACAAATGACTACACCTTC.

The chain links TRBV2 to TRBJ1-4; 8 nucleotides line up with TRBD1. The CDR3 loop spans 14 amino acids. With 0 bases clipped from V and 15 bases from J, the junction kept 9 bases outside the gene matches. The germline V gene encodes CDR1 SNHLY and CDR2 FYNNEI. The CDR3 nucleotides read TGTGCCAGCAGTGAAGCGGACAGGGTAGGAACGTTGTTTTTT. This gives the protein CASSEADRVGTLFF. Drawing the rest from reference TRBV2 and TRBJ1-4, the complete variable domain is EPEVTQTPSHQVTQMGQEVILRCVPISNHLYFYWYRQILGQKVEFLVSFYNNEISEKSEIFDDQFSVERPDGSNFTLKIRSTKLEDSAMYFCASSEADRVGTLFFGSGTQLSVL.

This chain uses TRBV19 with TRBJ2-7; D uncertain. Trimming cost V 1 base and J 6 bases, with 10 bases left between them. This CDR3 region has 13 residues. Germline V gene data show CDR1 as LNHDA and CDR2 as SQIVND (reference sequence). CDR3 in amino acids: CASSIGGLREQYF. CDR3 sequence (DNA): TGTGCCAGTAGTATAGGGGGATTGCGCGAGCAGTACTTC.

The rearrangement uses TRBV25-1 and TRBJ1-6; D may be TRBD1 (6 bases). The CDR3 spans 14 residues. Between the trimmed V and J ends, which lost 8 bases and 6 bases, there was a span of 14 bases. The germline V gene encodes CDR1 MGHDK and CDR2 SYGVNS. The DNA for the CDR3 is TGTGCCAGCGCGCGGACAGTAGCTAATTCACCCCTCCACTTT. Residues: CASARTVANSPLHF.

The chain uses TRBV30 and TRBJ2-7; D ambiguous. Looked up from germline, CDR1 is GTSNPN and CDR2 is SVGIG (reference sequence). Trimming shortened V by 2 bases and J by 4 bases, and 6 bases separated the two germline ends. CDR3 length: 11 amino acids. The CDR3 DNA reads TGTGCCTGGAGTACTTATTACGAGCAGTACTTC. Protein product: CAWSTYYEQYF.

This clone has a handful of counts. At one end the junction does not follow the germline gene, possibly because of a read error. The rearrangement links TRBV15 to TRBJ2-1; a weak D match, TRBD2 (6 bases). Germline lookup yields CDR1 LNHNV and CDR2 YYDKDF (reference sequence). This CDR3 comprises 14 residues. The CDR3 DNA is TGTGCCACCAGCAGAGGGGAAGTGGGACTTGAGCGGTTCTTC. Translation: CATSRGEVGLERFF.

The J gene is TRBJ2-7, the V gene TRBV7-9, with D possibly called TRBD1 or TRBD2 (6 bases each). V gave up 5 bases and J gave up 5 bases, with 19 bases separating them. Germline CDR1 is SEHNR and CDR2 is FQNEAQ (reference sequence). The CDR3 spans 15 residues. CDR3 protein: CASSLGGGYRDEQYF. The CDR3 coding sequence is TGTGCCAGCAGCCTCGGTGGGGGGTACAGGGACGAGCAGTACTTC.

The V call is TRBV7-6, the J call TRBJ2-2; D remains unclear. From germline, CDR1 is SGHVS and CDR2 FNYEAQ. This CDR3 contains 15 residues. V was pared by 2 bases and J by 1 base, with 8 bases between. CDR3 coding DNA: TGTGCCAGCAGCTTATTCGTGGGGAACACCGGGGAGCTGTTTTTT. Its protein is CASSLFVGNTGELFF. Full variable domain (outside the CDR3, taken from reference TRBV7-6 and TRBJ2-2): GAGVSQSPRYKVTKRGQDVALRCDPISGHVSLYWYRQALGQGPEFLTYFNYEAQQDKSGLPNDRFSAERPEGSISTLTIQRTEQRDSAMYRCASSLFVGNTGELFFGEGSRLTVL.

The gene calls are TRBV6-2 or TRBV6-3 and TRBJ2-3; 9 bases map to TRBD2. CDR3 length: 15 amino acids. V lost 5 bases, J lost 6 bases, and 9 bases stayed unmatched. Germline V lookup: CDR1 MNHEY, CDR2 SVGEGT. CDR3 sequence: CASSPVAGAGDTQYF. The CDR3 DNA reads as TGTGCCAGCAGTCCCGTAGCGGGAGCCGGGGATACGCAGTATTTT.